The present T cell receptor (beta chain) was sequenced within a study of shared clonotypes between healthy human individuals. As for the study in general: The plates for each donor numbered three CD4 naive, three CD4 memory, two CD8 naive and one CD8 memory. General study results and limits: The study found about 5% of naive CD4 clonotypes shared across a handful of donors. Sampling used blood alone; tissue repertoires probably differ.

Method: immunoSEQ multiplex PCR; TCRdb's copy keeps in-frame clones and lacks some. This table holds approximately 1.1 million clones, about 80% found once. A note on this clone: Antigen specificity is unknown.

Germline CDR1 and CDR2: SEHNR and FQNEAQ (reference sequence). This CDR3 contains 13 residues. V shed 1 base and J shed 15 bases, with 16 bases lying between them. The study drew its donors from healthy HIV-negative adults without recent acute infections or vaccinations. This receptor was taken from a young man in good health. Some clones in this sample may be carry-over from other donors' samples. The sample taken for sequencing was memory CD4+ T cells from PBMCs. Subset specified: CD45RA-negative fraction. The rearrangement uses TRBV7-9 and TRBJ2-1, with D possibly matching TRBD2 (5 bases). The CDR3 DNA follows: TGTGCCAGCAGCTTAGACCCGGAGAGACGGGGGTTCTTC. This codes for CASSLDPERRGFF.